This TCR beta chain was identified during a study of T cells in women clearing cervical HPV infection. As for this clone: The CDR3 extends 3 residues past the end of the read, so its final part is completed from the germline J gene.

Data came from immunoSEQ multiplex PCR; TCRdb stores just in-frame clones and leaves some out. The table lists fewer than 30,000 clones, with roughly 15% in the top ten. Germline V CDR1 and CDR2: LNHDA, SQIVND (reference sequence). Trimming removed 1 base from V and 9 bases from J, with 13 bases in between. The CDR3 length is 14 residues. The TCR sequence derives from a woman aged 18-70 years with a cervical HPV16 infection that either progressed to CIN3+ or cleared (not recorded which). The chain is built from TRBV19 and TRBJ2-1; weak D call: TRBD2 (6 bases). The material sequenced was blood buffy coat. CDR3 bases read: TGTGCCAGTAGTATAGGGTGGCGGGATGCTGAG. This translates into CASSIGWRDAE. The complete CDR3 protein is CASSIGWRDAEQFF.